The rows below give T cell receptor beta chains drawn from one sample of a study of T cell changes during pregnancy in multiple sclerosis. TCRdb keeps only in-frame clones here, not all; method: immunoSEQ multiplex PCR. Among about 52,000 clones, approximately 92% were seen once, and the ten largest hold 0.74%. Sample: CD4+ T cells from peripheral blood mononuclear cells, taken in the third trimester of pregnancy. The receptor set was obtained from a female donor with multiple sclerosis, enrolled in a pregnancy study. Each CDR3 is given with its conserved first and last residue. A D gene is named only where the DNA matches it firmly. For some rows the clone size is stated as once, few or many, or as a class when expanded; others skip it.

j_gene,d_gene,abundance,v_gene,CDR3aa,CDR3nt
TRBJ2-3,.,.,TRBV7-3,CASSLFRDTQYF,TGTGCCAGCAGCTTATTTCGGGATACGCAGTATTTT
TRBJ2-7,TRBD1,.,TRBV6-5,CASSQTGRSYEQYF,TGTGCCAGCAGTCAGACAGGGCGTTCCTACGAGCAGTACTTC
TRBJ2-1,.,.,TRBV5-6,CASRTSRVGGGLSYNEQFF,TGTGCCAGCAGGACAAGCAGGGTCGGCGGGGGCCTCTCCTACAATGAGCAGTTCTTC
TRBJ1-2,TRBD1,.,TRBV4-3,CASSPTDRGGLNGYTF,TGCGCCAGCAGCCCAACCGACAGGGGAGGACTTAATGGCTACACCTTC
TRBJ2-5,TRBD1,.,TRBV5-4,CASSSGTAQETQYF,TGTGCCAGCAGCTCCGGGACAGCACAAGAGACCCAGTACTTC
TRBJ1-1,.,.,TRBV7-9,CASSLEAGNTEAFF,TGTGCCAGCAGCTTAGAAGCTGGGAACACTGAAGCTTTCTTT
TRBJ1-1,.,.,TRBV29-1,CSAIEQGWNTEAFF,TGCAGCGCCATTGAACAGGGATGGAACACTGAAGCTTTCTTT
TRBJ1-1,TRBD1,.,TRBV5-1,CASSRDRGYTEAFF,TGCGCCAGCTCCCGGGACAGGGGGTACACTGAAGCTTTCTTT
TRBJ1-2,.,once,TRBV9,CASSVRDGQLFSGYTF,TGTGCCAGCAGCGTAAGGGACGGACAGCTCTTTTCTGGCTACACCTTC
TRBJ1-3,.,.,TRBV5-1,CASSLGPAGNAGNTIYF,TGCGCCAGCAGCTTGGGACCAGCAGGGAATGCCGGAAACACCATATATTTT
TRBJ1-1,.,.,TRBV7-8,CASSPTGVRTEAFF,TGTGCCAGCAGCCCCACAGGAGTTAGGACTGAAGCTTTCTTT
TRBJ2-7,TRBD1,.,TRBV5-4,CASSPRDRPYEQYF,TGTGCCAGCAGCCCTAGGGACAGACCCTACGAGCAGTACTTC
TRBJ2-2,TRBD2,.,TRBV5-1,CASSLRFSGGAQTGELFF,TGCGCCAGCAGCTTGAGGTTCAGCGGGGGGGCTCAGACCGGGGAGCTGTTTTTT
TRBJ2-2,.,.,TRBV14,CASSQAGIRGELFF,TGTGCCAGCAGCCAAGCGGGGATACGCGGGGAGCTGTTTTTT
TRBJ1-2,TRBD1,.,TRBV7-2,CASSRDRGPYGYTF,TGTGCCAGCAGCCGGGACAGGGGGCCCTATGGCTACACCTTC
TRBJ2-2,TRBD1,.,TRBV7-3,CASSSQTTGTGELFF,TGTGCCAGCAGCTCACAAACGACAGGGACCGGGGAGCTGTTTTTT
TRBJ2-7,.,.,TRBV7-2,CASSKDGNEQYF,TGTGCCAGCAGCAAAGACGGGAACGAGCAGTACTTC
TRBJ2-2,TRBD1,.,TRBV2,CASSRDRSTGELFF,TGTGCCAGCAGTCGGGACAGGAGCACCGGGGAGCTGTTTTTT
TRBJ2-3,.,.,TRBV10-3,CAIGAVTDTQYF,TGTGCCATAGGAGCGGTCACAGATACGCAGTATTTT
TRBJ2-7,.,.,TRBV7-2,CASSPRPGLHEQYF,TGTGCCAGCAGCCCCAGGCCAGGGCTGCACGAGCAGTACTTC
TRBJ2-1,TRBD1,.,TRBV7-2,CASSNMPGQGAYNEQFF,TGTGCCAGCAGCAATATGCCGGGACAGGGAGCCTACAATGAGCAGTTCTTC
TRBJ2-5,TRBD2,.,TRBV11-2,CASSLGSGRGQETQYF,TGTGCCAGCAGCTTAGGGAGTGGGCGGGGGCAAGAGACCCAGTACTTC
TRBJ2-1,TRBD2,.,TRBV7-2,CASSLFGAGVANEQFF,TGTGCCAGCAGCTTATTTGGCGCGGGGGTGGCCAATGAGCAGTTCTTC
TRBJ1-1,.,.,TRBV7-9,CASSFPYTEAFF,TGTGCCAGCAGCTTTCCTTACACTGAAGCTTTCTTT
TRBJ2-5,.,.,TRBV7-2,CASSLVRTVRETQYF,TGTGCCAGCAGCTTAGTCCGTACAGTTCGAGAGACCCAGTACTTC
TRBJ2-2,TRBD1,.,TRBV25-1,CATTGTANTGELFF,TGTGCCACTACCGGGACAGCGAACACCGGGGAGCTGTTTTTT
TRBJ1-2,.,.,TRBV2,CASSRGYGYTF,TGTGCCAGCAGTAGGGGCTATGGCTACACCTTC